One T cell receptor beta chain is described in this entry. The antigen remains undetermined. It was patients with CD8+CD57+ cell expansion by flow cytometry who were chosen for sequencing. Sampling of blood occurred while the patients had still received no therapy. Genomic DNA constituted the template upon which TCR beta VDJ and CDR3 profiling was performed. TCRdb reprocessed the reads via MiXCR and lists one record per CDR3 protein. This sample has 260,000 or so distinct CDR3 sequences; around half occur once, and the top ten carry 7.8%. This record comes from a study of CD8+CD57+ T cells in acquired aplastic anemia. Turning to the study itself: The DNA of sorted CD4+ and CD8+ cells averaged 3.2 ug.

Whole-study findings and limits: Any difference that existed in CD8+ Simpson's diversity between patients and controls was not significant. Approximately 30 was the count of CD8+ CDR3 sequences that patients shared with controls.

This sequence was found in a human donor with aplastic anemia. Sequencing used sorted CD4+, CD8+, or CD8+CD57+ T cells (not recorded which) from PBMCs.

The CDR3 loop is CAWSPGTGVEKLFF. In DNA form, the CDR3 reads TGTGCCTGGAGTCCCGGGACAGGGGTAGAAAAACTGTTTTTT. The chain joins TRBV30 to TRBJ1-4, with 10 bases matching TRBD1. Losses at the gene ends were 2 bases for V and 8 bases for J; bases not matched to a gene: 5. Germline CDR1 and CDR2: GTSNPN and SVGIG (reference sequence). The length of the CDR3 is 14 residues. The full variable domain, rest sourced from reference TRBV30 and TRBJ1-4, is SQTIHQWPATLVQPVGSPLSLECTVEGTSNPNLYWYRQAAGRGLQLLFYSVGIGQISSEVPQNLSASRPQDRQFILSSKKLLLSDSGFYLCAWSPGTGVEKLFFGSGTQLSVL.